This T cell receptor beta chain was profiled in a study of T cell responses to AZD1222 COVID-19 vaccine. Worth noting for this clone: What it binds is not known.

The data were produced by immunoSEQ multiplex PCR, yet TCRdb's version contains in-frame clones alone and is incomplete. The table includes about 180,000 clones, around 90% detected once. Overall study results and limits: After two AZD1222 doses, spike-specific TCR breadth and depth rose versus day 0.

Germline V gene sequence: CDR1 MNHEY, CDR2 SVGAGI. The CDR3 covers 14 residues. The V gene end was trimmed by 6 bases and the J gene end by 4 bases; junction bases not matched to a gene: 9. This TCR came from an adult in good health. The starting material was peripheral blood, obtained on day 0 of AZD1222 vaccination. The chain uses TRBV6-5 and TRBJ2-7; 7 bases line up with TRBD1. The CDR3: CASSRQGGEYEQYF. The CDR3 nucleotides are TGTGCCAGCAGCCGACAAGGGGGCGAGTACGAGCAGTACTTC.